This T cell receptor (beta chain) appears in the sequencing data of a study of blood T cell repertoires in COVID-19. As for the study in general: Samples of COVID-19 (acute and convalescent) were obtained from the United States, Italy and Spain. The analysed material was cDNA or gDNA that came from T cells, B-cell-depleted T cells, or PBMCs.

The germline V gene encodes CDR1 MNHEY and CDR2 SMNVEV (reference sequence). CDR3 length: 13 residues. The J segment lost 10 bases and the V segment lost 0 bases, leaving 2 bases of the junction unmatched. Authors' methods: Amplification from reference gene primers served as the basis for estimated nucleated cell counts. Using immunoSEQ multiplex PCR, the repertoire was profiled, and TCRdb retains in-frame clones only, with some absent. V and J calls and clone size come straight from that table; D and trimming were deduced from the DNA. The table records about 240,000 clones, 85% to 90% of them present only once.

The origin of this receptor is a man between 60 and 75 years old with acute or convalescent COVID-19. Sequenced input: peripheral blood. The V gene is TRBV27, the J gene TRBJ1-1; 10 bases align to TRBD1. The CDR3 protein is CASSLSGQGGAFF. The DNA of the CDR3 is TGTGCCAGCAGTTTATCCGGACAGGGGGGAGCTTTCTTT.